The sequence of this T cell receptor (beta chain) was determined in a study of CD8 T cells in ankylosing spondylitis. Study-level results: Reportedly, significant enrichment of disease-linked clones occurred in matched ankylosing spondylitis synovial fluid. As for the disease-linked clones, they showed a CD8+ phenotype and occurred at relatively low frequencies in peripheral blood. Characteristic of ankylosing spondylitis blood, it appeared, was a TCR beta motif comprising roughly 8 highly homologous variants.

In the case of this clonotype: Its antigen remains unidentified.

V shed 0 bases and J shed 2 bases, with 5 bases lying between them. CDR1 and CDR2 from the germline V gene are MNHEY and SVGAGI. The CDR3 consists of 13 residues. As the method for making TCR beta libraries, quantitative 5'-RACE with molecular barcodes was used. TCRdb re-called the 5' RACE reads through MiXCR, storing one row per CDR3 protein. This table holds 150,000 to 200,000 distinct CDR3 sequences, 9.8% found once. The material sequenced was blood, either unsorted or a sorted T cell fraction (not recorded which). The sequence derives from a female donor with ankylosing spondylitis or in good health (not recorded which). V gene TRBV6-5 combines with J gene TRBJ2-7; no definite D call. The CDR3 loop reads CASSYSKTYEQYF. CDR3 sequence (DNA): TGTGCCAGCAGTTACTCTAAAACCTACGAGCAGTACTTC.